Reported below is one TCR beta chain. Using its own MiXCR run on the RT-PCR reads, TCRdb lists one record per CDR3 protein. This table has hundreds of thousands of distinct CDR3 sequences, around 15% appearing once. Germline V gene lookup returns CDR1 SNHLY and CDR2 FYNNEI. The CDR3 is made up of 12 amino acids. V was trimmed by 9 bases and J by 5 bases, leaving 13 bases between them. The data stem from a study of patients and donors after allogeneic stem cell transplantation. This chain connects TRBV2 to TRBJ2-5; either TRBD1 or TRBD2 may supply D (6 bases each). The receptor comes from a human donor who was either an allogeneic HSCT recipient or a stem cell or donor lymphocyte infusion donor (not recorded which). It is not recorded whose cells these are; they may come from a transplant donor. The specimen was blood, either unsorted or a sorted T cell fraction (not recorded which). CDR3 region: CARRGGQETQYF. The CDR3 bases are TGTGCCAGGCGTGGGGGGCAGGAGACCCAGTACTTC.